This T cell receptor beta chain was recorded in a study of control samples from healthy donors and cancer patients. The CDR3 is 16 amino acids. Germline lookup yields CDR1 LGHDT and CDR2 YNNKEL (reference sequence). V dropped 3 bases and J dropped 3 bases, with 15 bases sitting between them. Clones were sequenced by immunoSEQ multiplex PCR, and TCRdb holds only the in-frame ones, with some missing. The sample has 70,000 or so clones; roughly 90% are singletons. The rearrangement links TRBV3-1 (or the pseudogene TRBV3-2) to TRBJ2-1, with TRBD2 as a possible D gene (6 bases). Sequencing was carried out using PBMCs. The sequence was collected from a man in his 60s with lung cancer. The CDR3 DNA is TGTGCCAGCAGCCAGGAAAGGGACTCTCTCTACAATGAGCAGTTCTTC. This codes for CASSQERDSLYNEQFF.